This T cell receptor beta chain was recovered during a study of T cells after yellow fever vaccination. Study summary: Researchers used SMART-Seq v4 Ultra Low Input to prepare fractions that had low cell numbers.

TCRdb fed the 5' RACE reads into MiXCR, producing one record per CDR3 protein. The table shows approximately 580,000 distinct CDR3 sequences, with about 15% occurring only once. This receptor was obtained from a young man who received the YFV17D yellow fever vaccine. The sample here was PBMCs, taken 5 to 6 days after the first yellow fever vaccination.

The CDR3 DNA reads as TGTGCCAGCAGTTCCCCGACAGGACAAATTCTCGATACGCAGTATTTT. It is translated as CASSSPTGQILDTQYF. This rearrangement joins TRBV4-2 to TRBJ2-3; TRBD1 might be the D (6 bases). Trimming pared 6 bases from V and 6 bases from J, leaving 22 bases between. There are 16 residues in the CDR3. Germline V CDR1 and CDR2: LGHNA, YNFKEQ.